The 30 T cell receptor beta chains below were found in one sample sequenced in a study of cytomegalovirus exposure and HLA in healthy donors. PCR amplification relied on 60 Vbeta primers (plus 13 Jbeta primers). Data came from immunoSEQ multiplex PCR; TCRdb stores just in-frame clones and leaves some out. Among about 130,000 clones listed, 80% to 90% were seen once. Sequenced: PBMCs. All receptors derive from a woman in her thirties in good health and CMV-seronegative.

This clone has a single count. The V and J genes are TRBV5-1 and TRBJ1-2, with a tentative D call TRBD1 (6 bases). Germline CDR1 and CDR2: SGHRS and YFSETQ. The length of the CDR3 is 14 residues. V lost 2 bases and J 2 bases, leaving 10 bases between the germline ends. CDR3 protein: CASSFVGGNYGYTF. The CDR3 nucleotides are TGCGCCAGCAGCTTCGTAGGGGGAAACTATGGCTACACCTTC.

This sequence joins TRBV28 and TRBJ2-7; 13 bases line up with TRBD2. Germline CDR1 and CDR2: MDHEN and SYDVKM. The CDR3 sequence is 19 residues long. J was trimmed by 0 bases and V by 3 bases; bases with no gene match: 11. The CDR3 is CASSFRGGWTSGSSYEQYF. The CDR3 DNA reads TGTGCCAGCAGTTTTAGAGGAGGCTGGACTAGCGGGAGCTCCTACGAGCAGTACTTC. Supplemented by reference TRBV28 and TRBJ2-7, the full variable domain reads DVKVTQSSRYLVKRTGEKVFLECVQDMDHENMFWYRQDPGLGLRLIYFSYDVKMKEKGDIPEGYSVSREKKERFSLILESASTNQTSMYLCASSFRGGWTSGSSYEQYFGPGTRLTVT.

In this sample, this clone turned up once. This chain links TRBV30 with TRBJ1-2, with D possibly matching TRBD1 (5 bases). Germline V gives CDR1 GTSNPN, CDR2 SVGIG (reference sequence). Trimming took off 3 bases at V and 13 bases at J, with 18 bases between the two ends. The CDR3 spans 12 residues. Here the CDR3 DNA reads TGTGCCTGGAGCCGACGACAGTTACACTCCACCTTC. Encoded protein: CAWSRRQLHSTF.

This chain uses TRBV15 with TRBJ2-7; D is unresolved. Germline V gene sequence: CDR1 LNHNV, CDR2 YYDKDF (reference sequence). This CDR3 is 16 amino acids long. V gave up 0 bases and J gave up 0 bases, with 12 bases separating them. In DNA, the CDR3 is TGTGCCACCAGCAGAGATTTTCAGGTATCCTCCTACGAGCAGTACTTC. Translated, it gives CATSRDFQVSSYEQYF. The variable domain in full, completed from reference TRBV15 and TRBJ2-7, reads DAMVIQNPRYQVTQFGKPVTLSCSQTLNHNVMYWYQQKSSQAPKLLFHYYDKDFNNEADTPDNFQSRRPNTSFCFLDIRSPGLGDTAMYLCATSRDFQVSSYEQYFGPGTRLTVT.

This clone is a singleton in its sample. This chain links TRBV5-1 with TRBJ1-1, with D unresolved. Germline V lookup: CDR1 SGHRS, CDR2 YFSETQ. The CDR3 has 15 amino acids. The germline V and J ends were trimmed by 1 base and 2 bases, with 12 bases remaining between them. CDR3: CASSLPGCENTEAFF. The CDR3 DNA follows: TGCGCCAGCAGCTTGCCCGGGTGTGAAAACACTGAAGCTTTCTTT.

The chain employs TRBV6-4 and TRBJ2-5; no reliable D call. V dropped 9 bases and J dropped 5 bases, with 10 bases sitting between them. Germline V CDR1 and CDR2: MRHNA, SNTAGT. The CDR3 sequence is 11 residues long. The CDR3 coding sequence is TGTGCCAGACCTAGTGAGGAGACCCAGTACTTC. As protein: CARPSEETQYF.

The chain is built from TRBV30 and TRBJ1-2, with D unclear. Germline lookup yields CDR1 GTSNPN and CDR2 SVGIG (reference sequence). The germline V and J ends were trimmed by 0 bases and 7 bases, with 18 bases remaining between them. The CDR3 contains 15 residues. The CDR3 region is CAWSVPGSGGGGYTF. CDR3 sequence (DNA): TGTGCCTGGAGTGTACCCGGCTCCGGAGGTGGTGGCTACACCTTC. Filled out from reference TRBV30 and TRBJ1-2, the complete variable domain reads SQTIHQWPATLVQPVGSPLSLECTVEGTSNPNLYWYRQAAGRGLQLLFYSVGIGQISSEVPQNLSASRPQDRQFILSSKKLLLSDSGFYLCAWSVPGSGGGGYTFGSGTRLTVV.

The chain joins TRBV10-3 to TRBJ2-5; TRBD1 agrees at 9 bases. Germline trimming cut 8 bases from V and 3 bases from J; bases unmatched to any gene: 10. From germline, CDR1 is ENHRY and CDR2 SYGVKD. This CDR3 spans 15 amino acids. The CDR3 DNA reads as TGTGCCATCCGATCCGGGACAGGGATAGAAGAGACCCAGTACTTC. This sequence encodes CAIRSGTGIEETQYF.

The rearrangement uses TRBV2 and TRBJ1-2; D unclear. This CDR3 has 12 residues. CDR1 SNHLY and CDR2 FYNNEI come from the germline V gene. V lost 3 bases to trimming and J lost 4 bases, with 6 bases between them. The CDR3 sequence: CASSDRLYGYTF. The CDR3 coding sequence is TGTGCCAGCAGTGACAGACTCTATGGCTACACCTTC.

V is TRBV4-3 and J is TRBJ2-2, with 16 bases lining up with TRBD2. With V trimmed by 1 base and J by 8 bases, 13 bases remained unmatched. The CDR3 has 20 residues. The germline V gene has CDR1 LGHNA and CDR2 YSLEER. Here the CDR3 reads CASSQASGPGLAGGGGELFF. CDR3 coding DNA: TGCGCCAGCAGCCAAGCGTCAGGACCGGGACTAGCGGGAGGGGGAGGGGAGCTGTTTTTT.

This chain uses TRBV28 with TRBJ1-2, with D possibly matching TRBD1 (5 bases). The CDR3 has 15 residues. V was clipped by 5 bases and J by 8 bases, with 21 bases between them. Germline V lookup: CDR1 MDHEN, CDR2 SYDVKM. CDR3 nucleotides: TGTGCCAGCAGTCCGCCCTCAGACAGCACTCCGGGCTACACCTTC. Translating it yields CASSPPSDSTPGYTF.

This clone was detected once. This chain links TRBV6-1 with TRBJ1-5, with 7 bases matching TRBD1. The CDR3 is 14 amino acids. The J segment lost 5 bases and the V segment lost 4 bases, leaving 5 bases of the junction unmatched. CDR1 is MNHNS and CDR2 is SASEGT in the germline V gene. The CDR3 nucleotides read TGTGCCAGCAGTGGACAGGGAACCTATCAGCCCCAGCATTTT. This translates into CASSGQGTYQPQHF.

The chain is built from TRBV7-2 and TRBJ1-5; no clear D. The germline CDR1 and CDR2 sequences are SGHTA and FQGNSA. CDR3 length: 13 amino acids. The V end was cut by 0 bases, the J end by 6 bases, with 6 bases between. CDR3 nucleotide sequence: TGTGCCAGCAGCTTAGCCGTTTTTCAGCCCCAGCATTTT. It translates to CASSLAVFQPQHF.

In its sample, this clone was seen once. J is TRBJ1-6 and V is TRBV6-5; TRBD1 agrees at 10 bases. The CDR3 totals 14 residues. V was pared by 6 bases and J by 14 bases, with 10 bases of the junction left unmatched. The germline V gene has CDR1 MNHEY and CDR2 SVGAGI. CDR3 amino acids: CASSIRDRGRALHF. The CDR3 DNA sequence: TGTGCCAGCAGCATCCGGGACAGGGGTAGGGCCCTCCACTTT.

This chain joins TRBV7-9 and TRBJ2-1; D not certain. Trimming stripped 9 bases from V and 9 bases from J, with 15 bases between. CDR1 is SEHNR, CDR2 FQNEAQ, per germline (reference sequence). There are 12 residues in the CDR3. The CDR3: CASGRSPGEQFF. CDR3 in DNA: TGTGCCAGTGGTCGGTCCCCGGGTGAGCAGTTCTTC.

The rearrangement uses TRBV7-2 and TRBJ2-2, with 11 positions matching TRBD1. The V gene's germline CDR1 is SGHTA and CDR2 FQGNSA. Unmatched junction bases numbered 4, after V lost 4 bases and J lost 3 bases. CDR3 size: 16 residues. The CDR3 reads CASSSRTGGYTGELFF. CDR3 DNA sequence: TGTGCCAGCAGCTCTCGGACAGGGGGCTACACCGGGGAGCTGTTTTTT.

This chain uses TRBV28 with TRBJ2-7, with 9 bases lining up with TRBD1. The CDR3 has 14 amino acids. V lost 2 bases to trimming and J lost 7 bases; unmatched junction nucleotides: 6. Germline V gives CDR1 MDHEN, CDR2 SYDVKM. The CDR3 DNA follows: TGTGCCAGCAGTTTAAACAGGGGGCTAGGAGAGCAGTACTTC. Translation: CASSLNRGLGEQYF. Using reference TRBV28 and TRBJ2-7 for the parts outside the CDR3, the full variable domain is DVKVTQSSRYLVKRTGEKVFLECVQDMDHENMFWYRQDPGLGLRLIYFSYDVKMKEKGDIPEGYSVSREKKERFSLILESASTNQTSMYLCASSLNRGLGEQYFGPGTRLTVT.

The CDR3 DNA is TGTGCCAGCACCAGGGGGACTAATGAAAAACTGTTTTTT. Its protein is CASTRGTNEKLFF. The rearrangement links TRBV28 to TRBJ1-4; 7 bases map to TRBD1. The length of the CDR3 is 13 residues. The germline CDR1 and CDR2 sequences are MDHEN and SYDVKM. V was clipped by 7 bases and J by 2 bases; unmatched bases: 1.

J is TRBJ2-5 and V is TRBV19; 9 bases map to TRBD2. V lost 1 base and J lost 2; bases outside the gene matches: 5. CDR3 length: 16 residues. The germline CDR1 and CDR2 sequences are LNHDA and SQIVND (reference sequence). CDR3 sequence (DNA): TGTGCCAGTAGTATAGTAGCGGGAGTAGGTCAAGAGACCCAGTACTTC. Protein sequence: CASSIVAGVGQETQYF.

V and J are TRBV19 and TRBJ2-1, with 9 bases fitting TRBD1. The CDR3 is made up of 13 amino acids. Germline assignment: CDR1 LNHDA and CDR2 SQIVND (reference sequence). The junction had 3 bases not matched to a gene; V was cut back by 5 bases and J by 7 bases. The CDR3 region is CASSGTGWNEQFF. The CDR3 bases are TGTGCCAGTAGTGGGACAGGGTGGAATGAGCAGTTCTTC.

The chain is built from TRBV4-1 and TRBJ2-7, with D perhaps TRBD1 (7 bases). Germline V gives CDR1 MGHRA, CDR2 YSYEKL. This CDR3 is built from 15 residues. V was shortened by 2 bases and J by 2 bases, with 13 bases between the two germline ends. The CDR3, as DNA: TGCGCCAGCAGCCAATCAGGGGGGCGCCCCTACGAGCAGTACTTC. As protein: CASSQSGGRPYEQYF.

V usage is TRBV14 and J usage is TRBJ2-2; D may be TRBD1 (5 bases). V dropped 0 bases and J dropped 9 bases, with 11 bases sitting between them. The length of the CDR3 is 14 residues. Germline assignment: CDR1 SGHDN and CDR2 FVKESK. CDR3 DNA: TGTGCCAGCAGCCAAGATAAGGGGCAGAGGGAGCTGTTTTTT. As protein: CASSQDKGQRELFF.

V gene TRBV2 combines with J gene TRBJ2-3; 10 nucleotides match TRBD2. Germline V gene data show CDR1 as SNHLY and CDR2 as FYNNEI. The CDR3 runs 17 residues. J was trimmed by 2 bases and V by 3 bases; bases with no gene match: 8. CDR3 DNA: TGTGCCAGCAGTGAGCCTAGCGGGGGTGGCAACACAGATACGCAGTATTTT. Translation: CASSEPSGGGNTDTQYF.

V and J are TRBV4-3 and TRBJ2-7, with a tentative D call TRBD1 (6 bases). Germline lookup yields CDR1 LGHNA and CDR2 YSLEER. With 0 bases removed from V and 0 bases from J, the gap between germline ends came to 21 bases. This CDR3 contains 19 residues. CDR3 nucleotides: TGCGCCAGCAGCCAAGATACGGGGCCAGGAACAGGGAGCTCCTACGAGCAGTACTTC. Translation: CASSQDTGPGTGSSYEQYF.

In its sample, this clone was seen a few times. This chain joins TRBV30 and TRBJ1-6, with D unclear. The V end lost 4 bases, the J end lost 4 bases, and 11 bases lay between the germline ends. This CDR3 spans 14 amino acids. Germline V CDR1 and CDR2: GTSNPN, SVGIG (reference sequence). The CDR3 spells CAWKWGEYNSPLHF. The DNA for the CDR3 is TGTGCCTGGAAGTGGGGAGAATATAATTCACCCCTCCACTTT.

The chain combines TRBV5-4 with TRBJ2-5; perhaps TRBD2 as D (6 bases). The CDR3 runs to 14 residues. V lost 4 bases, J lost 2 bases, and 12 bases lay in between. Germline assignment: CDR1 SGHNT and CDR2 YYREEE (reference sequence). CDR3 nucleotides: TGTGCCAGCAGCCCGGGACTGTTTCAAGAGACCCAGTACTTC. Translated: CASSPGLFQETQYF.

This clone has just one count. This rearrangement joins TRBV27 to TRBJ1-3, with a possible D match to TRBD1 (6 bases). Per the germline V gene, CDR1 is MNHEY and CDR2 is SMNVEV (reference sequence). This CDR3 has 21 residues. V lost 3 bases and J 0 bases, leaving 27 bases between the germline ends. As DNA, the CDR3 is TGTGCCAGCAGTTTGTCTGTGGGCAGGGGTTACACCGATTCCTCTGGAAACACCATATATTTT. Translating gives CASSLSVGRGYTDSSGNTIYF.

The chain has TRBV7-2 and TRBJ2-7; D unresolved. The V end lost 4 bases, the J end lost 2 bases, and 12 bases lay between the germline ends. This CDR3 has 14 amino acids. CDR1 is SGHTA and CDR2 is FQGNSA in the germline V gene. This chain's CDR3 is CASSSLDSTYEQYF. DNA for the CDR3: TGTGCCAGCAGCTCGCTAGATTCTACCTACGAGCAGTACTTC.

This clone was detected only once. The chain employs TRBV27 and TRBJ2-7; 7 bases line up with TRBD2. The CDR3 contains 14 residues. In germline, CDR1 is MNHEY, CDR2 SMNVEV (reference sequence). V gave up 3 bases and J gave up 7 bases; unmatched junction bases: 9. CDR3 nucleotide sequence: TGTGCCAGCAGTTTGGGGGGAGGGCCGGCAGAGCAGTACTTC. Its translation is CASSLGGGPAEQYF.

This chain links TRBV7-9 with TRBJ2-5; TRBD2 matches 12 bases. Losses at the gene ends were 5 bases for V and 6 bases for J; bases not matched to a gene: 10. The germline gives CDR1 SEHNR, CDR2 FQNEAQ (reference sequence). The CDR3 spans 16 residues. In nucleotides, the CDR3 is TGTGCCAGCAGCCATATTCTAGCGGGGGGGCAGCAGACCCAGTACTTC. Residues: CASSHILAGGQQTQYF.